A selection of T cell receptor beta chains follows, all from one sample in a study of OX40 agonist ivuxolimab in advanced cancers. Libraries were prepared by immunoSEQ multiplex PCR; TCRdb keeps only in-frame clonotypes and omits some of them. The sample records roughly 80,000 clones, approximately 84% being singletons. This sample comprised CD4+ or CD8+ T cells sorted from blood, obtained in a trial of the OX40 agonist ivuxolimab. These receptors all stem from an adult with an advanced solid tumor such as melanoma, head and neck, liver or kidney cancer. Both conserved end residues are part of each CDR3. The D gene is left open where the match is weak.

TRBV5-1,NA,CASSLQAEARAGEQYF
TRBV5-1,TRBD1,CASSLGTETLRMNTEAFF
TRBV15,TRBD1,CATTEDRGLYGYTF
TRBV28,NA,CASGTTEGADGYTF
TRBV7-9,NA,CASSLGRLKGYEQYF
TRBV5-6,NA,CASSLQFAGATDTQYF
TRBV5-1,NA,CASSFGRSNTGELFF
TRBV5-6,TRBD1,CASSPGGTGFHSPLHF
TRBV7-9,NA,CASSLAKNTEAFF
TRBV7-8,TRBD2,CASGHSGSSYNEQFF
TRBV21-1,NA,CASSTLRVSGGTPYNEQFF
TRBV5-8,TRBD1,CASSYRFTGGTEAFF
TRBV7-9,NA,CASSLGATGELFF
TRBV25-1,TRBD1,CASSDTHRGPYGYTF
TRBV2,TRBD1,CASKGTGGYEQYF
TRBV4-1,NA,CASSQAPGRTNTEAFF
TRBV14,NA,CASSQERGNTEAFF
TRBV9,NA,CASSGRPGNTIYF
TRBV19,TRBD1,CASSGTVLDTQYF
TRBV7-2,NA,CASSLVVLETQYF
TRBV11-2,TRBD2,CASSVTSGIDNEQFF
TRBV5-4,TRBD1,CASSLAPGGAYGYTF
TRBV6-5,TRBD2,CASRLAPWGTDTQYF
TRBV11-2,NA,CASSLVGVEETQYF
TRBV5-8,NA,CASSLTGPNEQFF
TRBV30,NA,CAWRRLLNTGELFF
TRBV4-3,NA,CASSRREGQPQHF
TRBV6-6,NA,CASRGRNTEAFF
TRBV7-3,TRBD1,CASSPMGTVGINYGYTF
TRBV5-1,NA,CASRVTPNTGELFF
TRBV5-1,NA,CASSLAEENTEAFF
TRBV30,NA,CAWRGRTFYGYTF
TRBV19,NA,CASTPDMTNQPQHF
TRBV4-2,NA,CASSLQGVNEKLFF
TRBV5-1,NA,CASSPMGGINYGYTF
TRBV11-2,TRBD2,CASSPRLAGAYEQYF
TRBV7-6,NA,CASAVGGEQYF
TRBV7-9,NA,CASSLSAGDYGYTF
TRBV5-1,NA,CASSLGGTANYGYTF
TRBV23-1,TRBD1,CASRIIGPGQGNYEQYF
TRBV19,NA,CAGRDPANTGELFF
TRBV7-2,NA,CASSLVRITAYEQYF
TRBV5-1,TRBD2,CASSPGTSPLYEQYF
TRBV10-3,NA,CAISENNPLTDTQYF
TRBV2,NA,CASSAAGASNEQFF
TRBV7-9,NA,CASSRGVSYNEQFF